The T cell receptor beta chain described here comes from a study of shared clonotypes between healthy human individuals. An even split of each subset's genomic DNA across several immunoSEQ plates was performed. Here immunoSEQ multiplex PCR was the method, and the copy in TCRdb shows in-frame clones only, minus some. The data show around 2,100,000 clones, about 94% seen once. The germline V gene encodes CDR1 MNHEY and CDR2 SMNVEV (reference sequence). Trimming took off 5 bases at V and 1 base at J, with 11 bases between the two ends. This CDR3 comprises 14 residues. It was CD45RO-negative cells, positively selected for CCR7, that made up naive CD8 cells, with terminally differentiated effector memory CD45RA+ cells excluded.

This TCR was sampled from a man aged 18 to 29 in good health. The sequenced sample was naive CD8+ T cells sorted from blood. The chain is built from TRBV27 and TRBJ1-1, with D maybe TRBD1 (5 bases). The CDR3 DNA reads as TGTGCCAGCAGTACCCAGGGAAGGAACACTGAAGCTTTCTTT. Amino acids: CASSTQGRNTEAFF.